Listed here are 15 T cell receptor beta chains from one sample, sequenced in a study of T cell responses to AZD1222 COVID-19 vaccine. TCRdb's table, derived via immunoSEQ multiplex PCR, lists solely in-frame clones and lacks some. The data contain 88,000 or so clones, around 86% of them seen just once; the ten biggest clones take up around 2%. The material sequenced was peripheral blood, taken on day 0 of AZD1222 vaccination. The receptors derive from an adult in good health.

This chain links TRBV18 with TRBJ2-5, with D possibly TRBD2 on 5 matching bases. CDR3 length: 15 amino acids. From germline, CDR1 is KGHSH and CDR2 LQKENI. Trimming took 6 bases from V and 5 from J, leaving 19 bases between them. DNA of the CDR3: TGTGCCAGCTCCCTACCCCGGGCGACGGGGGAGACCCAGTACTTC. It translates to CASSLPRATGETQYF.

V and J are TRBV2 and TRBJ2-2; D unclear. Trimming pared 7 bases from V and 6 bases from J, leaving 15 bases between. Looked up from germline, CDR1 is SNHLY and CDR2 is FYNNEI. The CDR3 sequence is 14 residues long. The CDR3 DNA reads TGTGCCAGCAACCCCCAGGCCGGCCCCGGGGAGCTGTTTTTT. It is translated as CASNPQAGPGELFF.

DNA for the CDR3: TGTGCCAGCAGCTACGGACAGGGAGGGGGCTCCTACGAGCAGTACTTC. Encoded protein: CASSYGQGGGSYEQYF. The V call is TRBV7-9, the J call TRBJ2-7; D possibly corresponds to TRBD1 (8 bases). With 4 bases removed from V and 0 bases from J, the gap between germline ends came to 16 bases. Germline values: CDR1 SEHNR, CDR2 FQNEAQ (reference sequence). The CDR3 covers 16 residues. Complete variable domain (other parts from reference TRBV7-9 and TRBJ2-7): DTGVSQNPRHKITKRGQNVTFRCDPISEHNRLYWYRQTLGQGPEFLTYFQNEAQLEKSRLLSDRFSAERPKGSFSTLEIQRTEQGDSAMYLCASSYGQGGGSYEQYFGPGTRLTVT.

The J gene is TRBJ2-1, the V gene TRBV10-2, with TRBD2 identical over 13 bases. In germline, CDR1 is WSHSY, CDR2 SAAADI. J was trimmed by 5 bases and V by 4 bases; bases with no gene match: 2. The CDR3 covers 15 residues. CDR3 sequence: CASSGTSGRDNEQFF. The CDR3, as DNA: TGCGCCAGCAGTGGTACTAGCGGGAGGGACAATGAGCAGTTCTTC.

The genes are TRBV19 and TRBJ1-5; possibly TRBD1 for D (6 bases). Germline loops: CDR1 LNHDA, CDR2 SQIVND (reference sequence). The CDR3 runs 16 residues. V was cut by 7 bases and J by 1 base, with 17 bases left in between. CDR3 sequence: CASTLGRGESNQPQHF. The CDR3 DNA sequence: TGTGCCAGTACCTTAGGGAGGGGGGAGAGCAATCAGCCCCAGCATTTT.

The chain combines TRBV5-1 with TRBJ2-5; a weak D match, TRBD2 (6 bases). Looked up from germline, CDR1 is SGHRS and CDR2 is YFSETQ. The V gene lost 5 bases and the J gene lost 2 bases, with 16 bases spanning the gap. CDR3 length: 15 residues. CDR3 amino acids: CASSNTRGLQETQYF. CDR3 DNA: TGCGCCAGCAGTAACACCCGGGGGTTGCAAGAGACCCAGTACTTC.

This chain uses TRBV11-2 with TRBJ1-2; a possible D gene is TRBD1 (6 bases). The CDR3 length is 15 residues. CDR1 and CDR2 (germline): SGHAT, FQNNGV. The V and J ends lost 1 base and 7 bases respectively, with 16 bases between them. In DNA form, the CDR3 reads TGTGCCAGCAGCTTAGTGGTCAGGGGAGGAGTTGGCTACACCTTC. Its translation: CASSLVVRGGVGYTF.

This sequence joins TRBV4-2 and TRBJ1-3; the D gene is possibly TRBD1 (5 bases). The V and J ends lost 4 bases and 3 bases respectively, with 13 bases between them. The CDR3 contains 15 residues. Germline-derived CDR1 and CDR2 are LGHNA and YNFKEQ. DNA for the CDR3: TGTGCCAGCAGCCCAACGGGACTCTATGGAAACACCATATATTTT. It encodes CASSPTGLYGNTIYF.

This chain uses TRBV19 with TRBJ2-2, with 8 nucleotides matching TRBD1. V gave up 6 bases and J gave up 6 bases; unmatched junction bases: 6. Per germline, CDR1 LNHDA and CDR2 SQIVND (reference sequence). This CDR3 region has 14 residues. The CDR3 region has the DNA TGTGCCAGTAGGGACAGGGTGTCGGCCGGGGAGCTGTTTTTT. Protein sequence: CASRDRVSAGELFF.

This sequence joins TRBV2 and TRBJ2-2, with D uncertain. The CDR3 consists of 12 residues. Germline V gene data show CDR1 as SNHLY and CDR2 as FYNNEI. Trimming took 6 bases from V and 3 from J, leaving 5 bases between them. The chain's CDR3 is CASSRDTGELFF. CDR3 coding DNA: TGTGCCAGCAGCAGAGACACCGGGGAGCTGTTTTTT.

The V call is TRBV19, the J call TRBJ1-3; 7 bases are a match to TRBD1. CDR1 is LNHDA and CDR2 is SQIVND in the germline V gene (reference sequence). This CDR3 spans 14 amino acids. Trimming removed 7 bases from V and 3 bases from J; junction bases left unmatched: 6. Written as DNA, the CDR3 is TGTGCCAGTATAGAGGGGGCAAATGGAAACACCATATATTTT. Translated, it gives CASIEGANGNTIYF. Drawing the rest from reference TRBV19 and TRBJ1-3, the complete variable domain is DGGITQSPKYLFRKEGQNVTLSCEQNLNHDAMYWYRQDPGQGLRLIYYSQIVNDFQKGDIAEGYSVSREKKESFPLTVTSAQKNPTAFYLCASIEGANGNTIYFGEGSWLTVV.

V is TRBV10-3 and J is TRBJ2-1; TRBD2 matches 8 bases. V trimming: 2 bases; J trimming: 0 bases; junction bases outside the gene matches: 3. Per the germline V gene, CDR1 is ENHRY and CDR2 is SYGVKD. This CDR3 contains 16 residues. The CDR3 region is CAISEGGLDSYNEQFF. The CDR3 nucleotides are TGTGCCATCAGTGAGGGGGGACTAGACTCCTACAATGAGCAGTTCTTC.

The chain links TRBV20-1 to TRBJ1-2; D is unresolved. This CDR3 is 11 amino acids long. The ends were cut back, 3 bases at V and 3 bases at J, with 5 bases in the middle. Germline loops: CDR1 DFQATT, CDR2 SNEGSKA (reference sequence). In DNA form, the CDR3 reads TGCAGTGCTAGGGGTTACTATGGCTACACCTTC. Residues: CSARGYYGYTF.

The V and J genes are TRBV30 and TRBJ2-1, with TRBD2 matching 13 bases. V gave up 2 bases and J gave up 11 bases; unmatched junction bases: 6. Germline V lookup: CDR1 GTSNPN, CDR2 SVGIG (reference sequence). The CDR3 covers 14 residues. The CDR3 nucleotides read TGTGCCTGGAGTCCCGGGACTAGCGGGATGAAGCAGTTCTTC. It translates to CAWSPGTSGMKQFF.

This chain uses TRBV6-5 with TRBJ1-6, with a tentative D call TRBD1 (6 bases). Germline assignment: CDR1 MNHEY and CDR2 SVGAGI. V dropped 9 bases and J dropped 5 bases, with 8 bases sitting between them. This CDR3 has 12 amino acids. CDR3 in amino acids: CASRDNNSPLHF. The CDR3 DNA reads TGTGCCAGTCGGGACAATAATTCACCCCTCCACTTT.